This entry is about one T cell receptor beta chain. This clone was counted once. It has no known antigen specificity. No much larger clone exists at a distance of one base, and base qualities are not known. Using the deep immunoSEQ assay, TCR CDR3 regions were amplified from genomic DNA by multiplex PCR. Extracted genomic DNA from each cell subset was distributed evenly across all wells of several immunoSEQ 96-well plates, and each plate was treated as a replicate. For sorted subsets, approximately 210 ng of genomic DNA, equivalent to tens of thousands of T cell genomes, went into each replicate PCR. Purified libraries were quantified with a Qubit 3.0 fluorometer, sized on a Bioanalyzer 2100, and re-quantified with the KAPA Library Quantification kit. Every immunoSEQ 96-well plate was sequenced on a dedicated single-read 150-cycle Illumina NextSeq 550 flow cell. The paper's processing steps were these. Because only junctional sequences without quality scores were contained in the immunoSEQ output, filtering matching that applied to full-length reads could not be performed. To assign V/J genes and CDR3, sequences were annotated against IMGT germline references using PyIR, a Python wrapper for IgBLAST v1.9. Reads were removed for weak V/J assignments (E-value above 1e-6), missing CDR3, stop codons, out-of-frame junctions, or ambiguous translated residues. A V3J clonotype was defined by an identical inferred V gene, J gene, and CDR3 amino acid sequence. Percentage overlap between repertoires was calculated by dividing the number of shared unique clonotypes by the size of the smaller repertoire. Three approaches were used to assess repertoire richness: RTK rarefaction, the Chao1 estimator, and Recon v2.1 estimates of unobserved clonotypes. OLGA was used to compute generation probabilities for all TCRbeta clonotypes that the gDNA method yielded from a few donors. Drawn from immuneACCESS, this table holds only the in-frame rearrangements with V and J called that TCRdb kept. Clones are partly lost; checked studies trace under half to an unresolved V gene and leave the rest unexplained. That table supplies the V and J calls and clone size; D and trimming were determined from the DNA. Counted in this sample were 640,000 or so clones; 72% of them appeared once. Under 2% of the sample comes from the top ten.

This specimen comes from a study of shared clonotypes between healthy human individuals (dated by TCRdb to between 2020 and 2021). Study-wide context: The cohort comprised a couple of women and a few men aged 18 to 49 years. For each donor, CD4 naive and CD4 memory were each run on three plates, CD8 naive on two plates, and CD8 memory on one plate. The study deeply sequenced blood TCR repertoires of about 5 healthy adults to estimate repertoire size and the extent of clonotype sharing between individuals. Between about 0.9 and 8.9 billion PBMCs per donor were obtained by leukapheresis. Different laboratories and diverse techniques were used to prepare libraries and sequence TCR repertoires, to increase sequencing depth and limit assay-specific biases.

What the authors observed across the whole study: Compared with non-shared clonotypes, clonotypes shared by all four sorted-subset donors had higher generation probabilities. Larger estimated clonotype richness was generally found for naive subsets than for memory subsets. Even with the large sequencing depth, rarefaction of the sorted-subset datasets indicated that sequencing was incomplete. Sampling was limited to blood, and TCR repertoires in tissue likely differ from TCR repertoires in blood. When four donors were compared, the shared fraction of clonotypes was 5% to 6.5% for naive CD4, around 4% for naive CD8, more than 2% for memory CD4, and 0.4% for memory CD8. Pairwise subsampling led to the expectation that sequencing depth would affect the degree of clonotype sharing among donors. The genetic and exposure-history diversity represented was limited by the small number of donors.

Healthy HIV-negative adults with no recently reported acute infections or vaccinations were included as donors. Every donor was a Caucasian adult residing in Nashville, Tennessee, USA. CD4+ T cells were enriched through magnetic negative selection, after which naive cells were positively selected on CD45RA and the remaining negative fraction served as the memory subset. Blood was obtained by leukapheresis, after which PBMCs were separated by Ficoll-Histopaque density gradient centrifugation and cryopreserved in liquid nitrogen vapor phase. Purity and quantity of every magnetically sorted T cell population were checked by analytical flow cytometry. Genomic DNA was isolated from every sorted fraction and measured by UV absorbance on a Nanodrop 2000c. From the germline V gene, CDR1 is SGHDT and CDR2 is YYEEEE. CDR3 length: 13 amino acids, cysteine to phenylalanine. Here the CDR3 DNA is all that survives: 39 bases in frame from base 1. V was cut back by 0 bases and J by 3 bases, leaving a gap of 6 bases between them.

The chain is assembled from TRBV5-6 and TRBJ1-1; the D segment cannot be called with confidence. The receptor was isolated from a woman in her 30s in good health. Source material: memory CD4+ T cells sorted from blood. In the paper's terms, the cell subset or site label means: CD45RA-negative fraction. The sequenced DNA: TGTGCCAGCAGCTTGGGAGACGACACTGAAGCTTTCTTT. The translation is CASSLGDDTEAFF.